Sequencing of this TCR beta chain was carried out in a study of T cell responses to AZD1222 COVID-19 vaccine. Generated by immunoSEQ multiplex PCR, the TCRdb table keeps only in-frame clones and is missing some. The table has fewer than 110,000 clones, around 92% seen once. A word on this clone: Its specificity is not known.

This CDR3 contains 15 residues. Trimming took off 3 bases at V and 6 bases at J, with 15 bases between the two ends. Looked up from germline, CDR1 is SGHRS and CDR2 is YFSETQ. Pooling was applied to second doses at about 4 or about 12 weeks. Study observations and caveats: Clonal diversity may have been underestimated, and the donors were mostly white British, with more females than males.

This rearrangement joins TRBV5-1 to TRBJ2-2, with D possibly being TRBD1 (7 bases). This material consisted of peripheral blood, taken 28 days after the second AZD1222 dose. The sequence was collected from an adult who received the AZD1222 COVID-19 vaccine. CDR3 DNA sequence: TGCGCCAGCAGCTGGAGGGACAGTAGATCCGGGGAGCTGTTTTTT. It encodes CASSWRDSRSGELFF. Full variable domain (remainder filled in from reference TRBV5-1 and TRBJ2-2): KAGVTQTPRYLIKTRGQQVTLSCSPISGHRSVSWYQQTPGQGLQFLFEYFSETQRNKGNFPGRFSGRQFSNSRSEMNVSTLELGDSALYLCASSWRDSRSGELFFGEGSRLTVL.